The TCR beta chain described here comes from a study of shared clonotypes between healthy human individuals. Profiled with immunoSEQ multiplex PCR; TCRdb holds only in-frame clones, not every one. Here the sample spans about 480,000 clones, 79% being singletons. CDR3 length: 14 amino acids. Germline CDR1 is SEHNR and CDR2 is FQNEAQ (reference sequence). This clone was counted a few times. Sample: PBMCs. J is TRBJ2-5 and V is TRBV7-9; D possibly matches TRBD1 or TRBD2 (5 bases each). The DNA end is a closer match to TRBJ2-7, so the J assignment may be wrong. The clonotype comes from a woman aged 40 to 50 in good health. Some clones in this sample may be carry-over from other donors' samples. The DNA of the CDR3 is TGTGCCAGCAGCTTAGTAGGGACCAGCTACGAGCAGTACTTC. Its protein is CASSLVGTSYEQYF.